This is a list of T cell receptor beta chains from one sample in a study of blood T cell repertoires in COVID-19. Generated by immunoSEQ multiplex PCR, the TCRdb table keeps only in-frame clones and is missing some. The table shows just over 70,000 clones, with 75% to 90% occurring only once. Sample: peripheral blood. The origin of the receptors is a man aged 65-85 years who had recovered from COVID-19. Each CDR3 is given with its conserved first and last residue.

v_call,j_call,cdr3_aa
TRBV5-4,TRBJ2-5,CASSRRAMLAGGRETQYF
TRBV18,TRBJ1-5,CASSWSADNTPQHF
TRBV19,TRBJ2-1,CASSRHRELGNEQFF
TRBV7-2,TRBJ2-2,CASSPTNTGELFF
TRBV9,TRBJ1-6,CASSVAPGQGLNSPLHF
TRBV28,TRBJ1-2,CASSSLGAYYGYTF
TRBV5-1,TRBJ2-5,CASSLTGSTEEETQYF
TRBV7-2,TRBJ2-3,CASSSGQALTDTQYF
TRBV6-6,TRBJ1-2,CASSYSETDYGYTF
TRBV19,TRBJ2-1,CASSIEGGIYNEQFF
TRBV29-1,TRBJ1-3,CSVFAQGHSGNTIYF
TRBV7-8,TRBJ2-1,CASSLGRGRYNEQFF
TRBV5-1,TRBJ2-1,CASSSSDMSLSSYNEQFF
TRBV9,TRBJ2-1,CASSGPRGVAGGTHEQFF
TRBV7-2,TRBJ2-3,CASTLGSGGTDTQYF
TRBV7-2,TRBJ2-3,CASSLGTGFTDTQYF
TRBV11-3,TRBJ2-7,CASSLGGATPGEQYF
TRBV18,TRBJ2-3,CASSRETGREDTQYF
TRBV11-3,TRBJ2-1,CASSSLLGPNEQFF
TRBV12-3/TRBV12-4,TRBJ1-1,CASTNWTPEGAFF
TRBV5-1,TRBJ2-5,CASSLATSGGETQYF
TRBV5-8,TRBJ2-2,CASSLMQGLTGELFF
TRBV30,TRBJ2-6,CAWSVHGSANVLTF